This T cell receptor (beta chain) was captured in a study of human T cells and chemical hapten exposure. The V gene end was trimmed by 3 bases and the J gene end by 1 base; junction bases not matched to a gene: 7. Per germline, CDR1 SGHAT and CDR2 FQNNGV. The CDR3 is 16 residues long. As to time point: patch test 1, 2 weeks after DPC sensitization. The treatment denotes: therapeutic diphenylcyclopropenone sensitization with weekly scalp DPC. TCRdb ran MiXCR on the RACE reads and lists one entry per CDR3 protein. Among approximately 110,000 distinct CDR3 sequences, 8% to 13% were seen once, and the ten largest hold around 3.5%.

Source: whole blood, taken in connection with sensitization to the hapten diphenylcyclopropenone (DPC). The TCR was taken from a woman aged 40 to 50 with alopecia areata. Some clones in this sample may be carry-over from other donors' samples. V is TRBV11-2 and J is TRBJ1-1; 8 nucleotides align to TRBD1. CDR3 nucleotide sequence: TGTGCCAGCAGCTTTACAGGGGGACGGTGGAACACTGAAGCTTTCTTT. This codes for CASSFTGGRWNTEAFF.